This T cell receptor beta chain was identified in a study of PD-L1 blockade in urothelial cancer. In the study overall: Male sex and bladder-origin urothelial cancer characterized about 90% of the roughly 30 patients. Analysis of the blood was performed 3 weeks (second dose) and 6 weeks after treatment start. Patients' prior chemotherapy regimens numbered 0 to 3.

Profiled with immunoSEQ multiplex PCR; TCRdb holds only in-frame clones, not every one. The sample includes some 71,000 clones, about 86% of them seen just once. Germline CDR1 is SGHVS and CDR2 is FQNEAQ. The V segment lost 4 bases and the J segment 4 bases; nucleotides outside the gene matches: 4. This CDR3 spans 14 amino acids. This clone was observed once. The time point denotes: pretreatment peripheral blood. Diagnoses among patients were locally advanced or metastatic urothelial carcinoma. The TCR comes from a man in his sixties with urothelial cancer. Sequenced here: PBMCs, sampled around atezolizumab (anti-PD-L1) treatment. This rearrangement joins TRBV7-8 to TRBJ2-7; 10 bases agree with TRBD1. The CDR3 DNA sequence: TGTGCCAGCAGCTCATTGGGACAGGGGTACGAGCAGTACTTC. Translated: CASSSLGQGYEQYF.